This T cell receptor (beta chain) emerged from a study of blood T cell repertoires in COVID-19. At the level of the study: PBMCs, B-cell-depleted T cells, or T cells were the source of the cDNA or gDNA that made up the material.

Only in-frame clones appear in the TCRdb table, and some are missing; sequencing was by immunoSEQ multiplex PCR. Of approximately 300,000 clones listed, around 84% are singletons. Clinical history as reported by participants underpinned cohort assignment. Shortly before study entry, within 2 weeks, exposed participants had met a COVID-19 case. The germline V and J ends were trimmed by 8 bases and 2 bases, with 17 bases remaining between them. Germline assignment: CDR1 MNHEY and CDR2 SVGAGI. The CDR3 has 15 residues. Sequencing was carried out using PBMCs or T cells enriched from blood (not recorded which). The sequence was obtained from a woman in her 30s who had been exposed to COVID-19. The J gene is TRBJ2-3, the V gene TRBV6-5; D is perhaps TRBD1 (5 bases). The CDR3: CASRKTAHSTDTQYF. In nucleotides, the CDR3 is TGTGCCAGCCGTAAGACAGCCCACTCCACAGATACGCAGTATTTT.